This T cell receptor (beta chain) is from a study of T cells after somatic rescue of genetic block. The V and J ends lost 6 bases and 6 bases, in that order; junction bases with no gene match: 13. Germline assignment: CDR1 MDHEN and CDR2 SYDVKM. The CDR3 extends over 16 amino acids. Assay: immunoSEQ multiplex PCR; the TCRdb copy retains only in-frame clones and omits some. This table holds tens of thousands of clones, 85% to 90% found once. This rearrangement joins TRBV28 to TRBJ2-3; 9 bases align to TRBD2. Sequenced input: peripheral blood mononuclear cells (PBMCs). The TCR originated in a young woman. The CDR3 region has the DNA TGTGCCAGCAGCCACCTCTTGGGCGGGAGGGGGGATACGCAGTATTTT. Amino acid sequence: CASSHLLGGRGDTQYF. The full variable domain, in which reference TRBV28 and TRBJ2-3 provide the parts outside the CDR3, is DVKVTQSSRYLVKRTGEKVFLECVQDMDHENMFWYRQDPGLGLRLIYFSYDVKMKEKGDIPEGYSVSREKKERFSLILESASTNQTSMYLCASSHLLGGRGDTQYFGPGTRLTVL.